This T cell receptor beta chain was obtained from a study of regulatory T cells in long-lasting Graves disease. This clonotype turned up a few times. What it binds is unknown. Assembly of TCR beta libraries relied on iRepertoire HTBI primers together with Arm-PCR of CDR3 regions. Per the original methods: Across samples, 60 or so TRBV and 14 TRBJ segments were found. A single record per CDR3 protein comes from TCRdb applying MiXCR to the multiplex PCR reads. The V and J calls come from TCRdb's annotation, not from the publication. The sample has fewer than 500,000 distinct CDR3 sequences, around 15% seen once. This CDR3 comprises 13 residues. V lost 6 bases and J 6 bases, leaving 14 bases between the germline ends. Germline CDR1 reads MNHNS; CDR2 reads SASEGT. Regarding the study as a whole: Persistent Graves' patients showed reduced TCR diversity versus newly diagnosed patients. Patients with persistent disease shared over 2,500 public clonotypes, outpacing the roughly 970 shared by new patients.

The time point here: newly diagnosed GD, antithyroid drugs for less than 3 months. Making the TCR library involved RNA that had been extracted from PBMCs. The same sample was also used in a study of T cells in Graves' hyperthyroidism and ophthalmopathy.

The sequencing used peripheral blood mononuclear cells (PBMCs), collected at new diagnosis, from a patient treated with antithyroid drugs. The V gene is TRBV6-1, the J gene TRBJ1-1, with unresolved D. This clonotype originated in a man aged 35 to 55 with Graves disease. In nucleotides, the CDR3 is TGTGCCAGCAGCATTCTACAAAGGTCTGAAGCTTTCTTT. Translation: CASSILQRSEAFF.